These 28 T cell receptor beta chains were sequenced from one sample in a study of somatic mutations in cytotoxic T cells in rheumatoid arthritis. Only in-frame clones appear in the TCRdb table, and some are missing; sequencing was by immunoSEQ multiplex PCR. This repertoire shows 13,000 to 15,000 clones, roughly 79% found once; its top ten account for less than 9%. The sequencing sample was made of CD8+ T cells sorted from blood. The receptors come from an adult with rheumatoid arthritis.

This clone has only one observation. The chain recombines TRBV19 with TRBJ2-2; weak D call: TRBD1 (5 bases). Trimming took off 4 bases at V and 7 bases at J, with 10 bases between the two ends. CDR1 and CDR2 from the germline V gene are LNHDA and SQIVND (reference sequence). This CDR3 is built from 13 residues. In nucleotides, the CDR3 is TGTGCCAGTAGTACAGGGATCAACGGGGAGCTGTTTTTT. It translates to CASSTGINGELFF. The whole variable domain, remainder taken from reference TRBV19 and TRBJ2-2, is DGGITQSPKYLFRKEGQNVTLSCEQNLNHDAMYWYRQDPGQGLRLIYYSQIVNDFQKGDIAEGYSVSREKKESFPLTVTSAQKNPTAFYLCASSTGINGELFFGEGSRLTVL.

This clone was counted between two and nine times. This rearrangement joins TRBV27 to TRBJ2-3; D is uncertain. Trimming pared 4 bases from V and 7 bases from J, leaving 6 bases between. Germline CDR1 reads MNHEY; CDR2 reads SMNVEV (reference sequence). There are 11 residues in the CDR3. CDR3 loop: CASSSSNTQYF. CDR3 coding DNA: TGTGCCAGCAGTTCCTCCAATACGCAGTATTTT.

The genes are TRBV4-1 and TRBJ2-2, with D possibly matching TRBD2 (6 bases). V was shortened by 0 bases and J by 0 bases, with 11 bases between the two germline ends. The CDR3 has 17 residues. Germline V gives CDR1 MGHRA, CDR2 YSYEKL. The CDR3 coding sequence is TGCGCCAGCAGCCAAGAGGGACTCAGGGCGAACACCGGGGAGCTGTTTTTT. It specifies CASSQEGLRANTGELFF.

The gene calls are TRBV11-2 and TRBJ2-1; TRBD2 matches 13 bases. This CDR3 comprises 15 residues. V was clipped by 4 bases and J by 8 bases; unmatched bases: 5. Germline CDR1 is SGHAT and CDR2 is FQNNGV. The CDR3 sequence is CASSSRTSGSHEQFF. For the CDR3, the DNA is TGTGCCAGCAGCTCAAGGACTAGCGGGAGCCATGAGCAGTTCTTC.

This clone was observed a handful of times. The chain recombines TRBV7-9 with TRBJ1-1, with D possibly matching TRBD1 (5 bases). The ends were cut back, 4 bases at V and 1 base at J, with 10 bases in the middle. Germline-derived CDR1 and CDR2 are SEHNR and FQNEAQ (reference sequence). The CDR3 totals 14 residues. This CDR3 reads CASSSPQGNTEAFF. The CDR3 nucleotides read TGTGCCAGCAGCTCCCCCCAGGGGAACACTGAAGCTTTCTTT. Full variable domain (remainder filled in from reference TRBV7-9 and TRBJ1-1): DTGVSQNPRHKITKRGQNVTFRCDPISEHNRLYWYRQTLGQGPEFLTYFQNEAQLEKSRLLSDRFSAERPKGSFSTLEIQRTEQGDSAMYLCASSSPQGNTEAFFGQGTRLTVV.

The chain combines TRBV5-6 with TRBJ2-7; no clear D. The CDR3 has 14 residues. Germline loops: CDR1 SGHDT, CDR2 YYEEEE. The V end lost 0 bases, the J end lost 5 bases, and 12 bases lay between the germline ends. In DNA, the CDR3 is TGTGCCAGCAGCTTGGGGCTTGTATCCCACGAGCAGTACTTC. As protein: CASSLGLVSHEQYF.

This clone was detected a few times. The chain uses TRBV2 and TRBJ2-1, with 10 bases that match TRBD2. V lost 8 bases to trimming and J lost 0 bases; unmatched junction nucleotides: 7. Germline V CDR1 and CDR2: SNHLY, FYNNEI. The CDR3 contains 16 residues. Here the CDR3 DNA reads TGTGCCAGCCGTCTATCTAGCGGGGGCTCCTACAATGAGCAGTTCTTC. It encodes CASRLSSGGSYNEQFF.

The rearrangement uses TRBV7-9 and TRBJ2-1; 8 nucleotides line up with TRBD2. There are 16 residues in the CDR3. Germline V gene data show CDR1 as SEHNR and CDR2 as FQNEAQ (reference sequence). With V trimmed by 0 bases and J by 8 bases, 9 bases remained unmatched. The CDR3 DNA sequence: TGTGCCAGCAGCTTAGCGCAGCGGGAGCGTGGGGATGAGCAGTTCTTC. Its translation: CASSLAQRERGDEQFF.

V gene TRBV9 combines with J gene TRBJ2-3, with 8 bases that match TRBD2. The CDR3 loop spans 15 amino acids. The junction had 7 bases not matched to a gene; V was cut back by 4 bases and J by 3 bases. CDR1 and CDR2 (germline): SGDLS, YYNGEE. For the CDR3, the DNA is TGTGCCAGCAGCTTAAGCGGGAGAGGTACAGATACGCAGTATTTT. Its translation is CASSLSGRGTDTQYF.

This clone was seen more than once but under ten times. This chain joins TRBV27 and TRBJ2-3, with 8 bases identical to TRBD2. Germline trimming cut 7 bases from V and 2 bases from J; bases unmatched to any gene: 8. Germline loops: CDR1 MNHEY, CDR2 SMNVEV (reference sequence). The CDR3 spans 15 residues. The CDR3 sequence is CASMGREASTDTQYF. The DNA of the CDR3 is TGTGCCAGCATGGGGCGGGAGGCCTCCACAGATACGCAGTATTTT.

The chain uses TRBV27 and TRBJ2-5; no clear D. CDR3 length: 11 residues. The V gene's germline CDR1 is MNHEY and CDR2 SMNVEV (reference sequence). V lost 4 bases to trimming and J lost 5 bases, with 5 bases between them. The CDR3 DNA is TGTGCCAGCAGTTCAAGGGAGACCCAGTACTTC. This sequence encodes CASSSRETQYF.

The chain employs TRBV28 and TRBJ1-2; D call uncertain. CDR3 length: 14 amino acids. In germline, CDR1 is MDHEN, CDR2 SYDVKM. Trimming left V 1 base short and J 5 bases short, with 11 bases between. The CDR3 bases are TGTGCCAGCAGTTTATTGGTAGGGAGGTATGGCTACACCTTC. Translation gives CASSLLVGRYGYTF.

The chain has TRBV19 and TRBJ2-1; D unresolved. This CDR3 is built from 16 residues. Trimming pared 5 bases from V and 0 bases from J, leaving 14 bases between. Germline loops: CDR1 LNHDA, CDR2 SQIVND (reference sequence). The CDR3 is CASSGVKASSYNEQFF. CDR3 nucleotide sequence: TGTGCCAGTAGTGGGGTAAAGGCTAGCTCCTACAATGAGCAGTTCTTC.

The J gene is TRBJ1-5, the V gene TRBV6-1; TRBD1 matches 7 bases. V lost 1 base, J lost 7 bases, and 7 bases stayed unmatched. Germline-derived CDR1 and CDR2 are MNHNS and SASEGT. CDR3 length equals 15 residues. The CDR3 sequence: CASSEDAGGGQPQHF. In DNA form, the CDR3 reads TGTGCCAGCAGTGAAGATGCAGGGGGAGGCCAGCCCCAGCATTTT.

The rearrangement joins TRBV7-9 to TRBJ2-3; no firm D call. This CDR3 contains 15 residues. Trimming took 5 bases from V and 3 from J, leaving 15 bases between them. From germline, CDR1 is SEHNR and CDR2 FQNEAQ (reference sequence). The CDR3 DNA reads TGTGCCAGCAGCCCGACTGGTACTCCGACAGATACGCAGTATTTT. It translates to CASSPTGTPTDTQYF.

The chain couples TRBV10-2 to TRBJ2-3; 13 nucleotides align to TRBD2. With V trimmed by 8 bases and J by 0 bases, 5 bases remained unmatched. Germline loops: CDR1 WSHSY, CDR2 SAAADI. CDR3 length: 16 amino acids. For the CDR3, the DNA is TGCGCCAGCCAGGGACTAGCGGGACGGAGCACAGATACGCAGTATTTT. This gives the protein CASQGLAGRSTDTQYF.

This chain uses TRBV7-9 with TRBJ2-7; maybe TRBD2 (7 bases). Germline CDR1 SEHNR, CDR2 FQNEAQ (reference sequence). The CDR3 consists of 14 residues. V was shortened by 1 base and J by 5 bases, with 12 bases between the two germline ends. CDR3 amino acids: CASSLVGGLDEQYF. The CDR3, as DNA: TGTGCCAGCAGCTTAGTGGGGGGGCTCGACGAGCAGTACTTC.

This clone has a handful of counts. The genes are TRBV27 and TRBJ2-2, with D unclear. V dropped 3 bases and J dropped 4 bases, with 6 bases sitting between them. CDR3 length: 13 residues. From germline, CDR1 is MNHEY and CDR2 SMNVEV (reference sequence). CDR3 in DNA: TGTGCCAGCAGTTTTCTGTCCACCGGGGAGCTGTTTTTT. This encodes CASSFLSTGELFF.

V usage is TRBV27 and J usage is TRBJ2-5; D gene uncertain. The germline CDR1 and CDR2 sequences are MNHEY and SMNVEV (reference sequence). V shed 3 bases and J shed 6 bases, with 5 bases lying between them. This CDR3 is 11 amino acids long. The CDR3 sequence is CASSFGQTQYF. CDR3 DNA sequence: TGTGCCAGCAGTTTCGGCCAGACCCAGTACTTC.

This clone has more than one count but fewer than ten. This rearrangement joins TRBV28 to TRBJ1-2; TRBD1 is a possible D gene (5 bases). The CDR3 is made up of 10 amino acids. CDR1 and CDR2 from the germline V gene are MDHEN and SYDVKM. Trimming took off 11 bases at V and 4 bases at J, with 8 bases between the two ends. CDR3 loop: CAAGTYGYTF. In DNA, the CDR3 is TGTGCCGCCGGGACCTATGGCTACACCTTC.

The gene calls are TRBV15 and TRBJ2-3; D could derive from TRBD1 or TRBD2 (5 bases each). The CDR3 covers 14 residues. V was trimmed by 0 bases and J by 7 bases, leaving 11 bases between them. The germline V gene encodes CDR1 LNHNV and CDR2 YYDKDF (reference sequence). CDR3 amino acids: CATSRDRGTNTQYF. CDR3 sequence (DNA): TGTGCCACCAGCAGAGATCGGGGCACGAATACGCAGTATTTT.

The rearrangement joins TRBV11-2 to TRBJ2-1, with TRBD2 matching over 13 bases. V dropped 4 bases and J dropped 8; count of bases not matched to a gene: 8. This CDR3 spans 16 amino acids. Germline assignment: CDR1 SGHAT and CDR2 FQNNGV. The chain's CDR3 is CASSSRTSGSPYEQFF. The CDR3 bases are TGTGCCAGCAGCTCCCGGACTAGCGGGAGCCCCTATGAGCAGTTCTTC.

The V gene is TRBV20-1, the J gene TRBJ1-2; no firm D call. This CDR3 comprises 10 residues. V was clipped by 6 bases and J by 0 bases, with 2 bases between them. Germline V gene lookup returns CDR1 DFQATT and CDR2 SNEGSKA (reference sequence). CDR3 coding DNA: TGCAGTGCCCCTAACTATGGCTACACCTTC. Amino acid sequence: CSAPNYGYTF.

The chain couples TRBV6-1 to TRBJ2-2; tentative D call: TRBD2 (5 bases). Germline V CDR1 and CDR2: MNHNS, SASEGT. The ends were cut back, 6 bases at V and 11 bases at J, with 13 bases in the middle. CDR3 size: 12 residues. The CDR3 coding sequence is TGTGCCAGCAGAGCAACTAGGCACGAGCTGTTTTTT. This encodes CASRATRHELFF.

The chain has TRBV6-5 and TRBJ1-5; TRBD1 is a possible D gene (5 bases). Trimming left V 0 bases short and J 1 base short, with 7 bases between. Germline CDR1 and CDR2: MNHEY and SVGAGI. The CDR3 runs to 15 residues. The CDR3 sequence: CASSYSRGSNQPQHF. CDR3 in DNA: TGTGCCAGCAGTTACTCTAGGGGAAGCAATCAGCCCCAGCATTTT.

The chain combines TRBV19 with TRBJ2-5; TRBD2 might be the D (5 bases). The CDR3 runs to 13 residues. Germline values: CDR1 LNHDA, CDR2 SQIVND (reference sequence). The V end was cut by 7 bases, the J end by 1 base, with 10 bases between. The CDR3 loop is CASNQRLQETQYF. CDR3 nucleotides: TGTGCCAGTAATCAGCGGCTCCAAGAGACCCAGTACTTC.

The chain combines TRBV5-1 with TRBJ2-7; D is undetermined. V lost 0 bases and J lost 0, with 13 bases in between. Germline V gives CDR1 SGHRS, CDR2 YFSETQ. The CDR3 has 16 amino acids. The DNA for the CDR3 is TGCGCCAGCAGCTTGGCCGTGGGCGGTAGCTCCTACGAGCAGTACTTC. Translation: CASSLAVGGSSYEQYF.

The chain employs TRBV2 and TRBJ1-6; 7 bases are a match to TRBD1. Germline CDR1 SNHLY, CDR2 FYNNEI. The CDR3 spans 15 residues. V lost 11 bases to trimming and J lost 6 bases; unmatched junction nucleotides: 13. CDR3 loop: CAARDRAIGNSPLHF. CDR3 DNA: TGTGCCGCCAGAGACAGGGCGATAGGTAATTCACCCCTCCACTTT.